This T cell receptor (beta chain) was identified during a study of cytomegalovirus exposure and HLA in healthy donors. Trimming shortened V by 3 bases and J by 2 bases, and 11 bases separated the two germline ends. The CDR3 spans 15 residues. Germline lookup yields CDR1 LNHDA and CDR2 SQIVND (reference sequence). 60 Vbeta and 13 Jbeta primers were used in PCR. The repertoire was sequenced with immunoSEQ multiplex PCR; TCRdb's copy has only in-frame clones and lacks some. Altogether fewer than 200,000 clones are present, around 80% being singletons, with the ten largest covering 0.65% to 0.85%. The sample comprised PBMCs. The origin of this receptor is a female donor in good health and CMV-seronegative. The rearrangement uses TRBV19 and TRBJ1-3; no reliable D call. The CDR3 region has the DNA TGTGCCAGTAGTATTTCTACGTCGGCTGGAAACACCATATATTTT. This gives the protein CASSISTSAGNTIYF.